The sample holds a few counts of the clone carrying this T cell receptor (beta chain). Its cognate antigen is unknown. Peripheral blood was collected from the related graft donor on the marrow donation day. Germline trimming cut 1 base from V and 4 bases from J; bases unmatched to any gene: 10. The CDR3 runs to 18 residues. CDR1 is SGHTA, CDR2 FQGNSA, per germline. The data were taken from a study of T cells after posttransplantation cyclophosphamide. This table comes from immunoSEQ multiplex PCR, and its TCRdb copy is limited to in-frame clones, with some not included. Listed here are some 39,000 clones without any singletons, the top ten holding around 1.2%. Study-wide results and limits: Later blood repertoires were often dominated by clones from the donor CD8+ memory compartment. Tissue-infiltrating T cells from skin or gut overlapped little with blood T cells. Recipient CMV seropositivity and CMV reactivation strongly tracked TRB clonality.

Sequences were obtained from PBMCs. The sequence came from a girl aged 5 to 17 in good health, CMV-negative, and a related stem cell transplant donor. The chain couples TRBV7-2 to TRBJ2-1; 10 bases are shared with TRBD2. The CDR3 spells CASSLEPGLANLYNEQFF. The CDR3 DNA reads TGTGCCAGCAGCTTAGAGCCGGGACTAGCGAACTTATACAATGAGCAGTTCTTC.